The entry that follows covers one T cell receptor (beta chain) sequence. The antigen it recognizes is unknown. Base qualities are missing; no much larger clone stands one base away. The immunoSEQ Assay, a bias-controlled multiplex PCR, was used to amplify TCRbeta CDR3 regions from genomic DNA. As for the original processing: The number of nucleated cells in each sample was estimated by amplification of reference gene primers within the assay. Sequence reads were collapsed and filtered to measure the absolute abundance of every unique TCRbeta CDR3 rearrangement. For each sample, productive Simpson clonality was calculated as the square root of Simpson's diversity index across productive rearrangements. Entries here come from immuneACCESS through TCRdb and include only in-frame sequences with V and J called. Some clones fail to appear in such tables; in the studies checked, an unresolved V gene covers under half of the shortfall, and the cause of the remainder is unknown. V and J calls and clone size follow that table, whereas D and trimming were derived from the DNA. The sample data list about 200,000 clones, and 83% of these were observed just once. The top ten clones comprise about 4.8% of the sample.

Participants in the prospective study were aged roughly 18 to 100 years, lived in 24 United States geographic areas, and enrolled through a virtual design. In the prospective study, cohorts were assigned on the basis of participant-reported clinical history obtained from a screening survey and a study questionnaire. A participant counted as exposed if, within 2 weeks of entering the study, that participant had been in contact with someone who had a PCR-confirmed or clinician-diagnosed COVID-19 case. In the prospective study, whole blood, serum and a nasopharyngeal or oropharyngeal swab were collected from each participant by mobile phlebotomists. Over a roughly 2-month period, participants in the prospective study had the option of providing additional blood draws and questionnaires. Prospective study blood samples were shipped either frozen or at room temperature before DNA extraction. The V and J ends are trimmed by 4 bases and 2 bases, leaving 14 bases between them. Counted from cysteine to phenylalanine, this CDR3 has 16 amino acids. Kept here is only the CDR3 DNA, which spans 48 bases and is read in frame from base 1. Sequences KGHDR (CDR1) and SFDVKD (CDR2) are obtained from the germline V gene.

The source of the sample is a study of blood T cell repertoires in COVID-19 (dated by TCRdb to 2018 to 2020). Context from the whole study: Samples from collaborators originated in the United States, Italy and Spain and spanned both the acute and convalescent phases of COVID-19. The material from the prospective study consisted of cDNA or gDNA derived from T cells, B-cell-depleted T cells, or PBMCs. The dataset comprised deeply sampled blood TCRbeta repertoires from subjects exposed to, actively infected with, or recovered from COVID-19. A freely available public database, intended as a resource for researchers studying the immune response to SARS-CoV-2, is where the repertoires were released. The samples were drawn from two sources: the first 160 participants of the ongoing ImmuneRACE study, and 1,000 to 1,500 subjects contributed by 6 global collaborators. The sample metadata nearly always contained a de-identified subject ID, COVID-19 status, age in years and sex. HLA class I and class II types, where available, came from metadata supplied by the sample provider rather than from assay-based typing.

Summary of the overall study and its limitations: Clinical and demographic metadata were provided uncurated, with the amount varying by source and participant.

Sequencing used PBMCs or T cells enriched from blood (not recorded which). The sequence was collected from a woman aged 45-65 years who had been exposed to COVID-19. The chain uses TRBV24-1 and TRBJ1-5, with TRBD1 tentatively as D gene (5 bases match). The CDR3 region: CATSDPSTGGNQPQHF. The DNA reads TGTGCCACCAGTGACCCTTCGACGGGGGGCAATCAGCCCCAGCATTTT.